This T cell receptor (beta chain) was observed in a study of CXCR3-negative and CXCR3-positive naive CD8 T cells. Study context: The TRB read total, some 140 million, broke down to about 1.5 +/- 0.3 million reads per library. The study, taken as a whole, reports: In cryopreserved cells, CXCR3 expression partially decreased, and fresh PBMCs were used in most assays. Similar TRBV-TRBJ usage characterized naive CXCR3-negative and CXCR3-positive cells; memory cells differed.

Every subset of CD8+ T cells was sorted in triplicate at approximately 310,000 cells each. Germline-derived CDR1 and CDR2 are SQVTM and ANQGSEA. The CDR3 contains 12 residues. TRB cDNA was prepared as libraries by UMI-labeled 5' RACE. TCRdb re-called the 5' RACE reads, yielding one record per CDR3 amino acid sequence without DNA. The table lists tens of thousands of distinct CDR3 sequences. Notes on this clonotype: The antigen is not known.

The sequence derives from a human donor in good health. Some clones in this sample may be carry-over from other donors' samples. Sequenced: memory CD8+ T cells from blood. The chain uses TRBV29-1 and TRBJ2-1. The CDR3 sequence: CSMWTDYNEQFF.